One and the same sample provided the 13 T cell receptor beta chains below, sequenced in a study of cytomegalovirus exposure and HLA in healthy donors. The primer mix had 60 Vbeta and 13 Jbeta primers. TCRdb's copy holds only in-frame clones and misses some; the assay was immunoSEQ multiplex PCR. In the table there are 50,000 to 70,000 clones, 83% of which are singletons. The sequencing input was PBMCs. The receptors shown here come from a human donor in good health.

The chain couples TRBV9 to TRBJ2-5; TRBD2 might be the D (6 bases). Germline V CDR1 and CDR2: SGDLS, YYNGEE. V shed 1 base and J shed 3 bases, with 13 bases lying between them. The CDR3 runs to 15 residues. This chain's CDR3 is CASSVTFSGEETQYF. The CDR3 coding sequence is TGTGCCAGCAGCGTAACTTTTTCGGGGGAAGAGACCCAGTACTTC.

This chain links TRBV7-9 with TRBJ2-7, with 9 bases aligning to TRBD1. The CDR3 extends over 17 amino acids. The germline CDR1 and CDR2 sequences are SEHNR and FQNEAQ (reference sequence). The junction had 11 bases not matched to a gene; V was cut back by 4 bases and J by 1 base. The CDR3 nucleotides are TGTGCCAGCAGCTCCTACTTGGGACAGGGTCGTTCCTACGAGCAGTACTTC. Translating gives CASSSYLGQGRSYEQYF.

Regarding this clone: The sample has other DNA sequences that encode this CDR3 too. The chain links TRBV29-1 to TRBJ1-3, with TRBD1 as a possible D gene (6 bases). The CDR3 runs to 15 residues. The V gene lost 4 bases and the J gene lost 0 bases, with 13 bases spanning the gap. CDR1 and CDR2 from the germline V gene are SQVTM and ANQGSEA. The CDR3 spells CSVVVQGNSGNTIYF. CDR3 bases: TGCAGCGTTGTCGTCCAGGGGAACTCTGGAAACACCATATATTTT.

The V call is TRBV11-1, the J call TRBJ2-1; D may be TRBD2 (5 bases). CDR3 length: 18 residues. CDR1 SGHAT and CDR2 FQDESV come from the germline V gene (reference sequence). The V end lost 1 base, the J end lost 4 bases, and 20 bases lay between the germline ends. The CDR3 protein is CASSLGPNGGHRYNEQFF. In DNA form, the CDR3 reads TGTGCCAGCAGCTTAGGTCCTAACGGCGGGCATAGATACAATGAGCAGTTCTTC.

This clone was found once. V and J are TRBV11-2 and TRBJ2-7; 9 nucleotides match TRBD1. V trimming: 0 bases; J trimming: 3 bases; junction bases outside the gene matches: 3. Germline CDR1 is SGHAT and CDR2 is FQNNGV. The CDR3 extends over 15 amino acids. CDR3 sequence: CASSLDRDRVYEQYF. DNA for the CDR3: TGTGCCAGCAGCTTAGATAGGGACAGGGTCTACGAGCAGTACTTC.

This clone came up once. This rearrangement joins TRBV5-1 to TRBJ2-7; TRBD2 matches 7 bases. Trimming removed 5 bases from V and 3 bases from J; junction bases left unmatched: 8. The germline V gene has CDR1 SGHRS and CDR2 YFSETQ. The CDR3 contains 14 residues. The CDR3 DNA reads as TGCGCCAGCAGAATGGCTAGCGGTTTCTACGAGCAGTACTTC. This sequence encodes CASRMASGFYEQYF.

CDR3 amino acids: CASQGLAGPVSEQYF. The CDR3 coding sequence is TGTGCCAGCCAGGGACTAGCGGGGCCAGTCTCCGAGCAGTACTTC. This chain connects TRBV27 to TRBJ2-7; TRBD2 agrees at 13 bases. Losses at the gene ends were 8 bases for V and 6 bases for J; bases not matched to a gene: 10. The CDR3 is 15 amino acids. Per the germline V gene, CDR1 is MNHEY and CDR2 is SMNVEV (reference sequence).

The chain couples TRBV4-2 to TRBJ2-1; a possible D gene is TRBD2 (6 bases). The CDR3 is made up of 15 amino acids. V lost 0 bases, J lost 6 bases, and 12 bases lay in between. Germline CDR1 and CDR2: LGHNA and YNFKEQ. CDR3 sequence (DNA): TGTGCCAGCAGCCAAGATGGGGCGGGGCTCAATGAGCAGTTCTTC. Translated, it gives CASSQDGAGLNEQFF.

The chain couples TRBV5-4 to TRBJ2-2, with D possibly TRBD2 on 6 matching bases. V lost 0 bases and J 6 bases, leaving 15 bases between the germline ends. CDR1 and CDR2 (germline): SGHNT, YYREEE (reference sequence). The CDR3 runs 16 residues. The CDR3 sequence is CASSLDPGVIAGELFF. The CDR3 coding sequence is TGTGCCAGCAGCTTGGATCCGGGAGTAATCGCCGGGGAGCTGTTTTTT.

The chain carries TRBV5-5 and TRBJ2-7, with 10 bases aligning to TRBD1. Germline CDR1 SGHKS, CDR2 YYEKEE (reference sequence). The CDR3 loop spans 14 amino acids. Trimming at V came to 3 bases and at J to 2 bases, leaving 2 bases not matched to a gene. CDR3 residues: CASSYGQGAYEQYF. The CDR3 DNA is TGTGCCAGCAGCTACGGACAGGGGGCCTACGAGCAGTACTTC. Using reference TRBV5-5 and TRBJ2-7 for the parts outside the CDR3, the full variable domain is DAGVTQSPTHLIKTRGQQVTLRCSPISGHKSVSWYQQVLGQGPQFIFQYYEKEERGRGNFPDRFSARQFPNYSSELNVNALLLGDSALYLCASSYGQGAYEQYFGPGTRLTVT.

The gene calls are TRBV5-1 and TRBJ2-5, with no clear D. Trimming took 4 bases from V and 1 from J, leaving 23 bases between them. Germline CDR1 and CDR2: SGHRS and YFSETQ. The CDR3 sequence is 18 residues long. The chain's CDR3 is CASSTPSDWFAAQETQYF. CDR3 nucleotide sequence: TGCGCCAGCAGCACCCCGAGCGACTGGTTTGCGGCCCAAGAGACCCAGTACTTC.

V usage is TRBV4-3 and J usage is TRBJ2-3; the match to TRBD2 covers 10 bases. The trim removed 5 bases at V and 0 bases at J, leaving 2 bases unmatched. Germline CDR1 LGHNA, CDR2 YSLEER. CDR3 length: 15 residues. Written as DNA, the CDR3 is TGCGCCAGCAGCAGCGGGGGGGCGAGCACAGATACGCAGTATTTT. Its protein product is CASSSGGASTDTQYF.

The chain recombines TRBV10-3 with TRBJ1-2; perhaps TRBD1 as D (5 bases). V lost 4 bases and J 4 bases, leaving 16 bases between the germline ends. This CDR3 is built from 15 residues. CDR1 is ENHRY and CDR2 is SYGVKD in the germline V gene. The CDR3 loop reads CAISGSGRQTYGYTF. The CDR3 DNA reads TGTGCCATCAGTGGCTCAGGGCGACAGACCTATGGCTACACCTTC.